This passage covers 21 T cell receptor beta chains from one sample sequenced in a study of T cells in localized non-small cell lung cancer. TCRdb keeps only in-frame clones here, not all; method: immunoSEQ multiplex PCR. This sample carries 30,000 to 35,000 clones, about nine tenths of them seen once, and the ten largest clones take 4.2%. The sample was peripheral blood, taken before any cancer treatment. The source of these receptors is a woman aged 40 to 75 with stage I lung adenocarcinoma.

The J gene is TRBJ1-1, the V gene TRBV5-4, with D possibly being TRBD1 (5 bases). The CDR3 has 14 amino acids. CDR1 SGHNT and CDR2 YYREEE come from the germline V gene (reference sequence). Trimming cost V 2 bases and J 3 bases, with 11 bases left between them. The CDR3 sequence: CASSLRGVDTEAFF. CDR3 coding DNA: TGTGCCAGCAGCTTAAGGGGCGTCGACACTGAAGCTTTCTTT.

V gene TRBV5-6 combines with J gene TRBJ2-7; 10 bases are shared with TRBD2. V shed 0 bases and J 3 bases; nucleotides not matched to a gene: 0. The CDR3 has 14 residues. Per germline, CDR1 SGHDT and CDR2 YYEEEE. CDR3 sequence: CASSLASGGYEQYF. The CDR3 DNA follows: TGTGCCAGCAGCTTGGCTAGCGGGGGCTACGAGCAGTACTTC.

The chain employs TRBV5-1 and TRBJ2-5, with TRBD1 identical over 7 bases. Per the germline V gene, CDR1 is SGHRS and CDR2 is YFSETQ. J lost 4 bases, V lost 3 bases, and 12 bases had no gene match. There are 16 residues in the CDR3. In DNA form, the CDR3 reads TGCGCCAGCAGCTCCCAAGACAGGGTGGTTGGAGAGACCCAGTACTTC. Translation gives CASSSQDRVVGETQYF.

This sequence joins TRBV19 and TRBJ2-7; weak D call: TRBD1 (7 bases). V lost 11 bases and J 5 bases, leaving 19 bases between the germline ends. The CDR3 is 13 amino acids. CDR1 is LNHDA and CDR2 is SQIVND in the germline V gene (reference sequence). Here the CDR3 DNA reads TGTGCCTCCTCGACAGGGAGGAAGAACGAGCAGTACTTC. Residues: CASSTGRKNEQYF.

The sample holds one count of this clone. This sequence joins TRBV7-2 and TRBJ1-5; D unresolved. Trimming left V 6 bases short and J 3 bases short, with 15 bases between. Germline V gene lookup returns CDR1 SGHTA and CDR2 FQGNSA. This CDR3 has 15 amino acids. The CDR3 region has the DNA TGTGCCAGCAGTGATTATAGGGTGCCCAATCAGCCCCAGCATTTT. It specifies CASSDYRVPNQPQHF.

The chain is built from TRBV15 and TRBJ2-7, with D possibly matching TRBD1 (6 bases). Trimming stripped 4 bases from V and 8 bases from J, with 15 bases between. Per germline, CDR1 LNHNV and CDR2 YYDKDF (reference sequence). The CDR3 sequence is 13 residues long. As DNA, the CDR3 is TGTGCCACCAGCACTCCCCAGGGGCGGAAGCAGTACTTC. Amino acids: CATSTPQGRKQYF.

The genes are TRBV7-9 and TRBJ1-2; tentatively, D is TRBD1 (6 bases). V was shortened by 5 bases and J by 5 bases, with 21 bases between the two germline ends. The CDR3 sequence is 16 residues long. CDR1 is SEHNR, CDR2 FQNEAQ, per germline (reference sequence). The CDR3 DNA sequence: TGTGCCAGCAGCCCTGTGGGGTTCGAGGGGGTTTATGGCTACACCTTC. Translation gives CASSPVGFEGVYGYTF.

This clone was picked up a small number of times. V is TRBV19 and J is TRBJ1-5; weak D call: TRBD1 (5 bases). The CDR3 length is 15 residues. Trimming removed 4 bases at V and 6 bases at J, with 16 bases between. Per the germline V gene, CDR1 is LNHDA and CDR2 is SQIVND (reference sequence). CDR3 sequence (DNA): TGTGCCAGTAGTACCCTTAGGCAGGGAATTCAGCCCCAGCATTTT. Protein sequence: CASSTLRQGIQPQHF. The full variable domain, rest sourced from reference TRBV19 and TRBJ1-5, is DGGITQSPKYLFRKEGQNVTLSCEQNLNHDAMYWYRQDPGQGLRLIYYSQIVNDFQKGDIAEGYSVSREKKESFPLTVTSAQKNPTAFYLCASSTLRQGIQPQHFGDGTRLSIL.

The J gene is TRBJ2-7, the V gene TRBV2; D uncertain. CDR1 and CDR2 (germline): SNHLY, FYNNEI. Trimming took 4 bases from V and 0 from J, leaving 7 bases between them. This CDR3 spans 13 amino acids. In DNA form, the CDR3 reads TGTGCCAGCAGTGCGGTGGGCTCCTACGAGCAGTACTTC. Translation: CASSAVGSYEQYF.

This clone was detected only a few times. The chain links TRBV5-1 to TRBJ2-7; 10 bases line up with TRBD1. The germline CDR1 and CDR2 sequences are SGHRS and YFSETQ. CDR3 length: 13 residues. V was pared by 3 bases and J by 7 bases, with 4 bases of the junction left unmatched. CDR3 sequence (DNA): TGCGCCAGCAGCTCCGACAGGGGGCAAGAGCAGTACTTC. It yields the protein CASSSDRGQEQYF.

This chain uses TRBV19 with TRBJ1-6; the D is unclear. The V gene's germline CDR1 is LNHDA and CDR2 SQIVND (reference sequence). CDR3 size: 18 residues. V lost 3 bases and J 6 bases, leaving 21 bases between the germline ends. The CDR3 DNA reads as TGTGCCAGTAGTATGGAGAACCGGTATTTGGGTGGTAATTCACCCCTCCACTTT. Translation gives CASSMENRYLGGNSPLHF.

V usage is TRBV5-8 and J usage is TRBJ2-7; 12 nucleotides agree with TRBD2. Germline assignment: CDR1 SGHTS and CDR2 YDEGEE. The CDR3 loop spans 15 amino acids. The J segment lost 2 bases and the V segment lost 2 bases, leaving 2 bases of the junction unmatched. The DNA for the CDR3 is TGTGCCAGCAGCTTCGGACTAGCGGGGACCTACGAGCAGTACTTC. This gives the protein CASSFGLAGTYEQYF.

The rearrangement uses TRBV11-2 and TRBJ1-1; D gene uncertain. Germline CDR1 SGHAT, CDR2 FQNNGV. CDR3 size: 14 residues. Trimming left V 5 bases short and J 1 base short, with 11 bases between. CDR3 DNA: TGTGCCAGCAGCCCAAGATGGGGGAACACTGAAGCTTTCTTT. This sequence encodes CASSPRWGNTEAFF.

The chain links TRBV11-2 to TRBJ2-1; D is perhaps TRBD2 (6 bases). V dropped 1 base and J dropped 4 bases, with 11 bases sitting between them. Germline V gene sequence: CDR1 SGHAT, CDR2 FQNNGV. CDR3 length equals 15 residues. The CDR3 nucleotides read TGTGCCAGCAGCTTAGCCCGGGGGAGGTACAATGAGCAGTTCTTC. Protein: CASSLARGRYNEQFF.

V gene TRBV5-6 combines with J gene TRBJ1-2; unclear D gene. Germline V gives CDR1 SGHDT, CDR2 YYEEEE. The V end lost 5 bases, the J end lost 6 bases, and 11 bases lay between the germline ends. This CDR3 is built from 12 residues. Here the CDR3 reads CASSWMRDGYTF. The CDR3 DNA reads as TGTGCCAGCAGTTGGATGCGAGATGGCTACACCTTC.

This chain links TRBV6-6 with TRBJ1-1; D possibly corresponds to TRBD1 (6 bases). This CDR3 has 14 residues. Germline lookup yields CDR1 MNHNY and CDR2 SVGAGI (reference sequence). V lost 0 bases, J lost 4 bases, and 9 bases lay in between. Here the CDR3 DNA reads TGTGCCAGCAGTTACTCTGGGGGCGGCACTGAAGCTTTCTTT. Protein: CASSYSGGGTEAFF.

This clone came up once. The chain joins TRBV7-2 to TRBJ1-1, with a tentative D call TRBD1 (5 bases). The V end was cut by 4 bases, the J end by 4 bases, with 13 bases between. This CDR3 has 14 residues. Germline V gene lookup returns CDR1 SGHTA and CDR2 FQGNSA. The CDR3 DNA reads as TGTGCCAGCAGCTCCGGGCCGGGGCGCACTGAAGCTTTCTTT. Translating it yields CASSSGPGRTEAFF.

In nucleotides, the CDR3 is TGTGCCAGCAGCTCCCGATTCGAAGAGACCCAGTACTTC. Protein sequence: CASSSRFEETQYF. This rearrangement joins TRBV9 to TRBJ2-5; D gene uncertain. CDR3 size: 13 residues. Germline-derived CDR1 and CDR2 are SGDLS and YYNGEE. Trimming removed 4 bases from V and 3 bases from J, with 10 bases in between.

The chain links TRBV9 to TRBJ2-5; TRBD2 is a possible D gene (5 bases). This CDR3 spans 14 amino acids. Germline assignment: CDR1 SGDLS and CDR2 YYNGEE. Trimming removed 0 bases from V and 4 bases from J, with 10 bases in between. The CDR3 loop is CASSVASGGETQYF. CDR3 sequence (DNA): TGTGCCAGCAGCGTAGCATCAGGAGGAGAGACCCAGTACTTC.

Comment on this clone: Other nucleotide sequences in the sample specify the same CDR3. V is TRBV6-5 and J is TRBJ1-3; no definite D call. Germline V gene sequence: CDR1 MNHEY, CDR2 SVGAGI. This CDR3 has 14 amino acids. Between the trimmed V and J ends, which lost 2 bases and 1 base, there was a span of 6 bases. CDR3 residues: CASSYGRSGNTIYF. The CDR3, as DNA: TGTGCCAGCAGTTACGGGCGGTCTGGAAACACCATATATTTT.

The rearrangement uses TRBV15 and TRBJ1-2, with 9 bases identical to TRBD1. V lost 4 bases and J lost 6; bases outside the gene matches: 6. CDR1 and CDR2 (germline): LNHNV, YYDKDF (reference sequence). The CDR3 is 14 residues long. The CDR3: CATSKTGTGHGYTF. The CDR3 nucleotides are TGTGCCACCAGCAAAACCGGGACAGGGCATGGCTACACCTTC.